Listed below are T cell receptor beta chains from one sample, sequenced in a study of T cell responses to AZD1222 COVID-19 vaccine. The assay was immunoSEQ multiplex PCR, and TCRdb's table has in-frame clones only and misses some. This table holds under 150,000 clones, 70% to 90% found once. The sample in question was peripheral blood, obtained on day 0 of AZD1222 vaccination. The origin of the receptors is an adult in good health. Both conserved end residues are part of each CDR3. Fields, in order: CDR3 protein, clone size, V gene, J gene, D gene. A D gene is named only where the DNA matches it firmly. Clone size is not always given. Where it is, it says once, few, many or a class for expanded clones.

CDR3: CASSLERTGSGYTF
size: .
V: TRBV5-5
J: TRBJ1-2
D: TRBD1

CDR3: CASSYTEIYGYTF
size: .
V: TRBV5-4
J: TRBJ1-2
D: .

CDR3: CASSQEDQGLRYGYTF
size: .
V: TRBV4-3
J: TRBJ1-2
D: .

CDR3: CASRGKTSGDYEQYF
size: .
V: TRBV27
J: TRBJ2-7
D: TRBD2

CDR3: CASSSTPTGAYEQYF
size: .
V: TRBV6-5
J: TRBJ2-7
D: TRBD1

CDR3: CASSIIGQGGNQPQHF
size: .
V: TRBV28
J: TRBJ1-5
D: TRBD1

CDR3: CASSQDGPGGGQETQYF
size: once
V: TRBV4-3
J: TRBJ2-5
D: TRBD2

CDR3: CASSPQAGGTQETQYF
size: .
V: TRBV5-1
J: TRBJ2-5
D: TRBD2

CDR3: CSVEGWDRVMNTEAFF
size: few
V: TRBV29-1
J: TRBJ1-1
D: TRBD1

CDR3: CASSAGLAAYNEQFF
size: .
V: TRBV10-2
J: TRBJ2-1
D: TRBD2

CDR3: CAIKAGSAEKLFF
size: .
V: TRBV10-3
J: TRBJ1-4
D: .

CDR3: CASSSGGTGEEKLFF
size: .
V: TRBV6-5
J: TRBJ1-4
D: TRBD1

CDR3: CASSYRVGGPGELFF
size: .
V: TRBV6-5
J: TRBJ2-2
D: .

CDR3: CASSFDPGGYGYTF
size: .
V: TRBV27
J: TRBJ1-2
D: .

CDR3: CASSQSRGGGADTQYF
size: .
V: TRBV2
J: TRBJ2-3
D: .

CDR3: CASSGTGTGAYGYTF
size: few
V: TRBV7-8
J: TRBJ1-2
D: .

CDR3: CASSESGYGNQPQHF
size: .
V: TRBV2
J: TRBJ1-5
D: .

CDR3: CASSVDPTYEQYF
size: .
V: TRBV5-4
J: TRBJ2-7
D: .

CDR3: CASTLLTGAGANVLTF
size: .
V: TRBV19
J: TRBJ2-6
D: TRBD1

CDR3: CASSAGTGGGTNEKLFF
size: once
V: TRBV21-1
J: TRBJ1-4
D: .

CDR3: CASSSTSGADTQYF
size: .
V: TRBV6-5
J: TRBJ2-3
D: TRBD2

CDR3: CASSEGTGNYGYTF
size: once
V: TRBV2
J: TRBJ1-2
D: TRBD1

CDR3: CASSSLLRGEQFF
size: .
V: TRBV7-9
J: TRBJ2-1
D: .

CDR3: CASSLWAFSDEQGRPYRDTEAFF
size: .
V: TRBV13
J: TRBJ1-1
D: TRBD1

CDR3: CASSEQGPSPLHF
size: .
V: TRBV10-2
J: TRBJ1-6
D: TRBD1

CDR3: CASSPAPVGQETQYF
size: .
V: TRBV18
J: TRBJ2-5
D: .

CDR3: CASSFGGAIGYTF
size: .
V: TRBV5-6
J: TRBJ1-2
D: .

CDR3: CASSAGSISTLHF
size: .
V: TRBV9
J: TRBJ1-6
D: .

CDR3: CASSPKQGVVDTEAFF
size: .
V: TRBV5-4
J: TRBJ1-1
D: TRBD1

CDR3: CASSQDTLSGQPQHF
size: .
V: TRBV3-1/TRBV3-2
J: TRBJ1-5
D: .

CDR3: CASSWGLAGEVSNEQFF
size: .
V: TRBV5-1
J: TRBJ2-1
D: TRBD2

CDR3: CASSLEGKTGQPQHF
size: .
V: TRBV7-2
J: TRBJ1-5
D: .

CDR3: CASSLSGWYSGANVLTF
size: .
V: TRBV5-4
J: TRBJ2-6
D: .

CDR3: CASTPGQGNTEAFF
size: .
V: TRBV13
J: TRBJ1-1
D: TRBD1

CDR3: CASSYTGLGEKLFF
size: .
V: TRBV6-6
J: TRBJ1-4
D: .

CDR3: CASSFSDGYGYTF
size: .
V: TRBV11-2
J: TRBJ1-2
D: .

CDR3: CASSYSSGTGFGYTF
size: once
V: TRBV6-5
J: TRBJ1-2
D: TRBD1

CDR3: CASSRGTVATGELFF
size: .
V: TRBV3-1/TRBV3-2
J: TRBJ2-2
D: TRBD1

CDR3: CASSVEQSGYTF
size: .
V: TRBV2
J: TRBJ1-2
D: .

CDR3: CASRGGTGYSPLHF
size: .
V: TRBV5-1
J: TRBJ1-6
D: TRBD1

CDR3: CASSLWDGNTIYF
size: .
V: TRBV5-5
J: TRBJ1-3
D: .

CDR3: CASSPGLGRGRTEAFF
size: .
V: TRBV6-6
J: TRBJ1-1
D: TRBD1

CDR3: CASSSWTGPNEQFF
size: .
V: TRBV7-2
J: TRBJ2-1
D: TRBD1

CDR3: CASSLESGGSYEQYF
size: .
V: TRBV5-1
J: TRBJ2-7
D: TRBD2

CDR3: CASREGTGGTGELFF
size: .
V: TRBV2
J: TRBJ2-2
D: TRBD1

CDR3: CASSERTSGGYNEQFF
size: .
V: TRBV9
J: TRBJ2-1
D: TRBD2

CDR3: CASSLNRGEGEAFF
size: .
V: TRBV5-1
J: TRBJ1-1
D: TRBD1

CDR3: CASSPREARYGYTF
size: once
V: TRBV5-1
J: TRBJ1-2
D: .

CDR3: CASSFRGNQPQHF
size: few
V: TRBV12-3/TRBV12-4
J: TRBJ1-5
D: .

CDR3: CASSRWGGGTEAFF
size: .
V: TRBV5-8
J: TRBJ1-1
D: .

CDR3: CASSYSGDRVKYPQHF
size: .
V: TRBV6-5
J: TRBJ1-5
D: TRBD1

CDR3: CASSLGVGRSSYNSPLHF
size: .
V: TRBV5-6
J: TRBJ1-6
D: .

CDR3: CASSLGAARETQYF
size: .
V: TRBV13
J: TRBJ2-5
D: .

CDR3: CASSPGSSGYTF
size: .
V: TRBV12-3/TRBV12-4
J: TRBJ1-2
D: .

CDR3: CASSGRQGLNTEAFF
size: .
V: TRBV4-1
J: TRBJ1-1
D: TRBD1

CDR3: CASSLEGDRSYEQYF
size: .
V: TRBV13
J: TRBJ2-7
D: TRBD1

CDR3: CATKGPGELFF
size: .
V: TRBV3-1/TRBV3-2
J: TRBJ2-2
D: .

CDR3: CASRSPSTDTQYF
size: .
V: TRBV6-5
J: TRBJ2-3
D: .